The entry below describes one TCR beta chain. TEMRA cells were enriched by FACS, and CD4+ and CD8+ T cells were negatively isolated. Random hexamers were used to reverse transcribe 0.5 to 1 ug of RNA. immunoSEQ multiplex PCR amplified TCR beta CDR3 across 54 Vbeta, 13 Jbeta. TCRdb recomputed calls from the immunoSEQ multiplex PCR reads with MiXCR, one row per CDR3 protein. The sample has 150,000 or so distinct CDR3 sequences, approximately 95% seen once. The source of the sample is a study of CD8 T cells in Susac syndrome. Sequenced material: CD4+ T cells from PBMCs. The TCR comes from a human donor with Susac syndrome.

The CDR3 loop is CASSIEGGPYNEQFF. For the CDR3, the DNA is TGTGCCAGTAGTATTGAAGGGGGCCCCTACAATGAGCAGTTCTTC. The chain links TRBV19 to TRBJ2-1; 7 bases align to TRBD1. CDR3 length: 15 amino acids. The J segment lost 2 bases and the V segment lost 3 bases, leaving 4 bases of the junction unmatched. Germline V gene data show CDR1 as LNHDA and CDR2 as SQIVND (reference sequence).